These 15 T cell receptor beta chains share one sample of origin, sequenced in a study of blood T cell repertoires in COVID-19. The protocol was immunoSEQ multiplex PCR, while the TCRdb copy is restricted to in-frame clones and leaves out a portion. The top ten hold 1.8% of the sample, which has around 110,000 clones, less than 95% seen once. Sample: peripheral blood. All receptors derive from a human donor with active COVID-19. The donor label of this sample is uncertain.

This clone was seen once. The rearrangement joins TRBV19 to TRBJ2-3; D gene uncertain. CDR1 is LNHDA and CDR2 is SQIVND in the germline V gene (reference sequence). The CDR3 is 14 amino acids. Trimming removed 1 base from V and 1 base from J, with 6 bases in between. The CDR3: CASSIVSGTDTQYF. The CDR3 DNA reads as TGTGCCAGTAGTATAGTATCAGGCACAGATACGCAGTATTTT.

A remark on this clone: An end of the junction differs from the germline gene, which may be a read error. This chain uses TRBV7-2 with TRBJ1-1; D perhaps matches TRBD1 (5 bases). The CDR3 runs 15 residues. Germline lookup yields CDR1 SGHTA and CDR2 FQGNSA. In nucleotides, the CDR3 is TGTGCCAGCAGGTTAGGGGACTTACCGAACACTGAAGCTTTCTTT. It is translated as CASRLGDLPNTEAFF.

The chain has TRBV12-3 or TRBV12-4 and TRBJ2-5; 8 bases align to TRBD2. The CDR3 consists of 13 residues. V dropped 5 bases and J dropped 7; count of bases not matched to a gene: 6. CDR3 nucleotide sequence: TGTGCCAGCAGTCACGGGACTAGAGGGACCCAGTACTTC. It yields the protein CASSHGTRGTQYF.

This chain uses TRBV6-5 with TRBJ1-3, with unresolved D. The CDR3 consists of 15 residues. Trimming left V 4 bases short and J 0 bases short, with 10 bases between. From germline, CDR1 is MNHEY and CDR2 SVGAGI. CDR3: CASSFSPISGNTIYF. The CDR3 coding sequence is TGTGCCAGCAGTTTCAGTCCCATCTCTGGAAACACCATATATTTT.

CDR3 sequence reads: CASSFDREGPLHF. CDR3 DNA sequence: TGTGCCAGCAGCTTCGACAGGGAAGGACCCCTCCACTTT. This chain uses TRBV5-6 with TRBJ1-6; 7 nucleotides line up with TRBD1. The length of the CDR3 is 13 residues. CDR1 is SGHDT and CDR2 is YYEEEE in the germline V gene. Germline trimming cut 2 bases from V and 12 bases from J; bases unmatched to any gene: 5.

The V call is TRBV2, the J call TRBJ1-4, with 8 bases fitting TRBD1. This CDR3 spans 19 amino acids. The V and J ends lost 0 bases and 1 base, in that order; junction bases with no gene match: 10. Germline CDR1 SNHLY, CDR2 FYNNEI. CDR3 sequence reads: CASSEALGQGAGTNEKLFF. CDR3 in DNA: TGTGCCAGCAGTGAAGCGCTGGGGCAGGGGGCCGGAACTAATGAAAAACTGTTTTTT. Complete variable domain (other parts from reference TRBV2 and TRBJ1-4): EPEVTQTPSHQVTQMGQEVILRCVPISNHLYFYWYRQILGQKVEFLVSFYNNEISEKSEIFDDQFSVERPDGSNFTLKIRSTKLEDSAMYFCASSEALGQGAGTNEKLFFGSGTQLSVL.

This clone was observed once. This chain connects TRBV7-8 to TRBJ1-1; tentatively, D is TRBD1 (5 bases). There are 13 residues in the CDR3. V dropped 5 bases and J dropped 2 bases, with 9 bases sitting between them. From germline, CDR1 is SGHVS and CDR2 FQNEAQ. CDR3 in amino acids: CASSLDTNTEAFF. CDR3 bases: TGTGCCAGCAGCCTGGACACTAACACTGAAGCTTTCTTT.

The CDR3 loop reads CASSLSRGGPGLNSPLHF. CDR3 DNA: TGTGCCAGCAGTTTAAGTAGGGGGGGACCGGGGCTTAATTCACCCCTCCACTTT. The V and J genes are TRBV27 and TRBJ1-6, with a weak D call TRBD1 (6 bases). This CDR3 contains 18 residues. CDR1 and CDR2 from the germline V gene are MNHEY and SMNVEV (reference sequence). Trimming removed 2 bases at V and 6 bases at J, with 20 bases between.

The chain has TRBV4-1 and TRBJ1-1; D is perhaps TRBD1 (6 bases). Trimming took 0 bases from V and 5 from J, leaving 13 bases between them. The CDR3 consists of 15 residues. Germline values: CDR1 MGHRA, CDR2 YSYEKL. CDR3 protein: CASSQEKGTGTEAFF. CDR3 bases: TGCGCCAGCAGCCAAGAAAAGGGCACAGGGACTGAAGCTTTCTTT.

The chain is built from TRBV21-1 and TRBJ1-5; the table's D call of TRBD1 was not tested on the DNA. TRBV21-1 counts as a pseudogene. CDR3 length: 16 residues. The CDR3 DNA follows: TGTGCCAGCAGCAAGCAACAGACCAGGGTCAATCAGCCCCAGCATTTT. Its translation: CASSKQQTRVNQPQHF.

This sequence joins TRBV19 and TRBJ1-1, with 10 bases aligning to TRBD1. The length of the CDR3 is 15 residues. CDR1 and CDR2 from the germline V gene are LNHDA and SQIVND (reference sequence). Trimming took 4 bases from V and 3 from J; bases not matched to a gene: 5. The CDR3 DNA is TGTGCCAGTAGTAGTGGGACAGGGGTTCACACTGAAGCTTTCTTT. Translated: CASSSGTGVHTEAFF.

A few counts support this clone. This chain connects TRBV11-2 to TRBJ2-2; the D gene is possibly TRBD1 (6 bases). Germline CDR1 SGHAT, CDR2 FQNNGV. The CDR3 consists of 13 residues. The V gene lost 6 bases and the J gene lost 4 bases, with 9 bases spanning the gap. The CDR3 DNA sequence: TGTGCCAGCAGTCCACAGGGCACCGGGGAGCTGTTTTTT. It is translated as CASSPQGTGELFF. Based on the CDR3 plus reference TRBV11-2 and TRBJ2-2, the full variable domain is EAGVAQSPRYKIIEKRQSVAFWCNPISGHATLYWYQQILGQGPKLLIQFQNNGVVDDSQLPKDRFSAERLKGVDSTLKIQPAKLEDSAVYLCASSPQGTGELFFGEGSRLTVL.

The CDR3: CASSEQTVKGGELFF. The CDR3, as DNA: TGTGCCAGCAGTGAACAGACAGTGAAGGGCGGGGAGCTGTTTTTT. The chain joins TRBV2 to TRBJ2-2; a weak D match, TRBD1 (5 bases). V was pared by 2 bases and J by 7 bases, with 14 bases between. Germline CDR1 and CDR2: SNHLY and FYNNEI. CDR3 length: 15 residues.

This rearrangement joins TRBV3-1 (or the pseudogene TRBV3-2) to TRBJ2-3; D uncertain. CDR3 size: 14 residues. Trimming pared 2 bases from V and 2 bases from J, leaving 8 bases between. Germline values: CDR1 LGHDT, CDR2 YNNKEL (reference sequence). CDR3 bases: TGTGCCAGCAGCCAATGGCAGTCCACAGATACGCAGTATTTT. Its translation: CASSQWQSTDTQYF.

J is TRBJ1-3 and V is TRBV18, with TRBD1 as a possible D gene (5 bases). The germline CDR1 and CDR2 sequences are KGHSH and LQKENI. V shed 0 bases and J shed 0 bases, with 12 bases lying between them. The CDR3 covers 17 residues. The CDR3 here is CASSPPGLRTSGNTIYF. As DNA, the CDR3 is TGTGCCAGCTCACCACCGGGACTGCGGACCTCTGGAAACACCATATATTTT.